Described below is a single T cell receptor (beta chain) sequence and its context. The data were taken from a study of early stage breast cancer tumors. Generated by immunoSEQ multiplex PCR, the TCRdb table keeps only in-frame clones and is missing some. The repertoire holds some 32,000 clones, roughly four fifths seen once, with around a tenth in the top ten. Per germline, CDR1 LNHDA and CDR2 SQIVND (reference sequence). V lost 3 bases to trimming and J lost 7 bases, with 12 bases between them. The CDR3 runs to 14 residues. The chain joins TRBV19 to TRBJ2-2, with D possibly called TRBD1 or TRBD2 (6 bases each). This sequence was found in a person aged 30-39 years with breast cancer. Sequencing was done on a sample of breast tumor tissue. This CDR3 is CASSIIGGDGELFF. CDR3 DNA sequence: TGTGCCAGTAGTATTATCGGGGGCGACGGGGAGCTGTTTTTT.